A single sample gave rise to the 27 T cell receptor beta chains below, sequenced in a study of T cells in Graves' hyperthyroidism and ophthalmopathy. TCR beta CDR3 regions were amplified from RNA transcripts. The TCR CDR3 was amplified in a first-round RT-PCR using the HTBI primer set. Using its own MiXCR run on the multiplex PCR reads, TCRdb lists one record per CDR3 protein. The table records 350,000 to 400,000 distinct CDR3 sequences, more than 11% of them present only once. Sequenced input: blood. The receptors come from a woman in her fifties or sixties with Graves' hyperthyroidism.

This clonotype was recorded at least ten times. The V call is TRBV20-1, the J call TRBJ2-3, with a possible D match to TRBD2 (6 bases). V was trimmed by 5 bases and J by 0 bases, leaving 21 bases between them. This CDR3 is 17 amino acids long. Germline CDR1 is DFQATT and CDR2 is SNEGSKA (reference sequence). The CDR3 here is CSAHRLGGTTSTDTQYF. CDR3 sequence (DNA): TGCAGTGCTCATCGCCTAGGCGGGACGACTAGCACAGATACGCAGTATTTT.

In the case of this clonotype: At one boundary the junction diverges from the germline segment, which might be a read error. The CDR3 nucleotides are TGCGCCAGCAGCCGCCTCGGCGGGGAACAGGGCTGGGGAGAGGCCCAGTACTTC. This sequence encodes CASSRLGGEQGWGEAQYF. The rearrangement joins TRBV5-1 to TRBJ2-5; tentatively, D is TRBD1 or TRBD2 (6 bases each). This CDR3 has 18 residues. The germline gives CDR1 SGHRS, CDR2 YFSETQ. Full variable domain (rest looked up from reference TRBV5-1 and TRBJ2-5): KAGVTQTPRYLIKTRGQQVTLSCSPISGHRSVSWYQQTPGQGLQFLFEYFSETQRNKGNFPGRFSGRQFSNSRSEMNVSTLELGDSALYLCASSRLGGEQGWGEAQYFGPGTRLLVL.

The table lists this clonotype with many counts. The chain joins TRBV20-1 to TRBJ2-3; possible D gene TRBD1, 6 bases. CDR1 is DFQATT, CDR2 SNEGSKA, per germline (reference sequence). V was pared by 6 bases and J by 4 bases, with 17 bases between. The CDR3 has 14 residues. The CDR3 nucleotides read TGCAGTGCCCGATGGGGGCTAGCCCCAGATACGCAGTATTTT. Protein: CSARWGLAPDTQYF.

This clonotype has a count of ten or more. The V gene is TRBV10-3, the J gene TRBJ2-7; tentatively, D is TRBD1 (5 bases). The CDR3 has 14 amino acids. Germline lookup yields CDR1 ENHRY and CDR2 SYGVKD. Trimming cost V 6 bases and J 2 bases, with 14 bases left between them. DNA for the CDR3: TGTGCCATCAGCACATCAGGGATACCCTACGAGCAGTACTTC. Amino acid sequence: CAISTSGIPYEQYF.

This clonotype was recorded many times. This chain connects TRBV12-3 or TRBV12-4 to TRBJ2-1; D is possibly TRBD1 (7 bases). Trimming removed 7 bases from V and 0 bases from J, with 13 bases in between. The CDR3 is made up of 15 amino acids. CDR3 nucleotides: TGTGCCAGCATGGCGGGACAGAGCTCCTACAATGAGCAGTTCTTC. Its translation is CASMAGQSSYNEQFF.

There are a few counts of this clonotype. The genes are TRBV5-1 and TRBJ2-1; 10 nucleotides agree with TRBD2. The CDR3 is made up of 15 amino acids. Unmatched junction bases numbered 9, after V lost 4 bases and J lost 8 bases. CDR1 and CDR2 from the germline V gene are SGHRS and YFSETQ. The CDR3 is CASSPRQAGGDEQFF. As DNA, the CDR3 is TGCGCCAGCAGCCCCCGCCAAGCGGGAGGGGATGAGCAGTTCTTC. Full variable domain (rest looked up from reference TRBV5-1 and TRBJ2-1): KAGVTQTPRYLIKTRGQQVTLSCSPISGHRSVSWYQQTPGQGLQFLFEYFSETQRNKGNFPGRFSGRQFSNSRSEMNVSTLELGDSALYLCASSPRQAGGDEQFFGPGTRLTVL.

This clonotype was detected only a few times. The chain is built from TRBV7-9 and TRBJ1-1; tentatively, D is TRBD1 (5 bases). Germline values: CDR1 SEHNR, CDR2 FQNEAQ (reference sequence). The V end lost 5 bases, the J end lost 8 bases, and 12 bases lay between the germline ends. The length of the CDR3 is 12 residues. This CDR3 is CASSGDSPEAFF. CDR3 DNA: TGTGCCAGCAGCGGCGACAGTCCCGAAGCTTTCTTT.

A remark on this clonotype: This may arise from a read error, as a much more abundant clone is one base away. The chain employs TRBV2 and TRBJ1-1; the D is unclear. The V end was cut by 5 bases, the J end by 6 bases, with 10 bases between. Germline CDR1 reads SNHLY; CDR2 reads FYNNEI. The CDR3 covers 12 residues. The CDR3 DNA sequence: TGTGCCAGCAGTAAAGGGTGGTCTGAAGCTTTCTTT. It encodes CASSKGWSEAFF.

The chain recombines TRBV30 with TRBJ2-7; weak D call: TRBD2 (5 bases). V shed 1 base and J shed 9 bases, with 10 bases lying between them. Looked up from germline, CDR1 is GTSNPN and CDR2 is SVGIG (reference sequence). The CDR3 has 11 residues. The chain's CDR3 is CAWSDRGRQYF. The CDR3 bases are TGTGCCTGGAGTGACCGAGGGAGGCAGTACTTC.

This clonotype was seen repeatedly, ten times or more. The rearrangement links TRBV27 to TRBJ2-3; the match to TRBD1 covers 9 bases. The CDR3 extends over 16 amino acids. J gave up 4 bases and V 6 bases, and 11 bases lay outside the gene matches. Germline V lookup: CDR1 MNHEY, CDR2 SMNVEV (reference sequence). CDR3 sequence: CASRSSGTGRADTQYF. Here the CDR3 DNA reads TGTGCCAGCAGATCCTCCGGGACAGGGAGAGCAGATACGCAGTATTTT.

This clonotype was found many times. V gene TRBV27 combines with J gene TRBJ2-7; 10 nucleotides line up with TRBD1. The CDR3 loop spans 15 amino acids. V shed 3 bases, J shed 2 bases, and the junction held 4 bases outside the gene matches. CDR1 is MNHEY, CDR2 SMNVEV, per germline (reference sequence). Written as DNA, the CDR3 is TGTGCCAGCAGTTTTGGGGGGACAGGGGCCTACGAGCAGTACTTC. This codes for CASSFGGTGAYEQYF.

Many counts were recorded for this clonotype. The rearrangement joins TRBV5-1 to TRBJ1-1, with D possibly TRBD1 on 5 matching bases. There are 15 residues in the CDR3. The V end lost 0 bases, the J end lost 1 base, and 10 bases lay between the germline ends. Germline V CDR1 and CDR2: SGHRS, YFSETQ. CDR3 residues: CASSLVGQSNTEAFF. DNA of the CDR3: TGCGCCAGCAGCTTGGTCGGACAATCGAACACTGAAGCTTTCTTT.

This clonotype came up many times. The genes are TRBV12-3 or TRBV12-4 and TRBJ1-1; no clear D gene. The CDR3 has 12 amino acids. The ends were cut back, 5 bases at V and 10 bases at J, with 14 bases in the middle. The CDR3 DNA follows: TGTGCCAGCAGTCCGTTGCAAGGAGGAGCTTTCTTT. Protein: CASSPLQGGAFF.

The chain has TRBV9 and TRBJ2-5, with TRBD1 matching 9 bases. The trim removed 0 bases at V and 10 bases at J, leaving 7 bases unmatched. Germline loops: CDR1 SGDLS, CDR2 YYNGEE. The CDR3 has 14 residues. CDR3 residues: CASSVALGQGIQYF. The DNA for the CDR3 is TGTGCCAGCAGCGTAGCCCTGGGACAGGGCATCCAGTACTTC.

This clonotype was found a few times. The chain uses TRBV19 and TRBJ1-1, with unresolved D. This CDR3 region has 13 residues. Germline V gene lookup returns CDR1 LNHDA and CDR2 SQIVND (reference sequence). V was shortened by 5 bases and J by 11 bases, with 18 bases between the two germline ends. The CDR3 here is CASSSQLPDGAFF. In DNA, the CDR3 is TGTGCCAGTAGTTCCCAGCTACCCGATGGGGCTTTCTTT.

In its sample, this clonotype was seen many times. The J gene is TRBJ2-7, the V gene TRBV7-8, with 11 bases identical to TRBD1. CDR3 length equals 13 residues. Germline CDR1 reads SGHVS; CDR2 reads FQNEAQ. The trim removed 4 bases at V and 6 bases at J, leaving 2 bases unmatched. The CDR3 DNA is TGTGCCAGCAGCTCGGACAGGGGGCTCGAGCAGTACTTC. Protein sequence: CASSSDRGLEQYF.

This clonotype was counted ten times or more. The V gene is TRBV5-1, the J gene TRBJ1-1; the D gene is possibly TRBD1 (6 bases). Looked up from germline, CDR1 is SGHRS and CDR2 is YFSETQ. Deletions cut 2 bases from V and 1 base from J, with 18 bases between. CDR3 length: 17 amino acids. In DNA form, the CDR3 reads TGCGCCAGCAGCTTAACTGCCGGGGGACAAACGAACACTGAAGCTTTCTTT. This encodes CASSLTAGGQTNTEAFF. Looking up the rest from reference TRBV5-1 and TRBJ1-1 gives the full variable domain: KAGVTQTPRYLIKTRGQQVTLSCSPISGHRSVSWYQQTPGQGLQFLFEYFSETQRNKGNFPGRFSGRQFSNSRSEMNVSTLELGDSALYLCASSLTAGGQTNTEAFFGQGTRLTVV.

This clonotype was detected only a few times. The chain carries TRBV12-3 or TRBV12-4 and TRBJ2-1; possible D gene TRBD2, 6 bases. This CDR3 contains 13 residues. V lost 3 bases to trimming and J lost 6 bases, with 9 bases between them. The CDR3 here is CASSFWRGNEQFF. CDR3 DNA: TGTGCCAGCAGTTTCTGGCGGGGCAATGAGCAGTTCTTC.

This clonotype was observed at least ten times. The chain has TRBV24-1 and TRBJ1-1, with a weak D call TRBD1 (5 bases). The CDR3 loop spans 14 amino acids. Deletions cut 4 bases from V and 9 bases from J, with 17 bases between. Germline assignment: CDR1 KGHDR and CDR2 SFDVKD. This CDR3 is CATSDRGVRGKAFF. Here the CDR3 DNA reads TGTGCCACCAGTGACCGCGGGGTCCGGGGCAAAGCTTTCTTT.

This clonotype occurred many times. CDR3: CASSSRGASGFYEQYF. DNA for the CDR3: TGTGCCAGCAGCTCCCGAGGGGCTAGCGGATTCTACGAGCAGTACTTC. The rearrangement links TRBV11-2 to TRBJ2-7; 7 bases fit TRBD2. Trimming took 4 bases from V and 3 from J; bases not matched to a gene: 12. Germline assignment: CDR1 SGHAT and CDR2 FQNNGV. This CDR3 has 16 amino acids.

The chain is built from TRBV15 and TRBJ1-1; D gene ambiguous. Trimming left V 4 bases short and J 2 bases short, with 14 bases between. The CDR3 consists of 15 residues. Germline CDR1 is LNHNV and CDR2 is YYDKDF (reference sequence). The CDR3 DNA reads TGTGCCACCAGCACCCGACACGGGGTTAACACTGAAGCTTTCTTT. Protein sequence: CATSTRHGVNTEAFF.

This clonotype was recorded a few times. The chain links TRBV9 to TRBJ2-3; D is perhaps TRBD2 (5 bases). The CDR3 totals 16 residues. The germline V gene has CDR1 SGDLS and CDR2 YYNGEE. Trimming left V 1 base short and J 0 bases short, with 12 bases between. In DNA form, the CDR3 reads TGTGCCAGCAGCGTAACCAGCGGTCCTAGCACAGATACGCAGTATTTT. This gives the protein CASSVTSGPSTDTQYF. The full variable domain, completed using reference TRBV9 and TRBJ2-3, is DSGVTQTPKHLITATGQRVTLRCSPRSGDLSVYWYQQSLDQGLQFLIQYYNGEERAKGNILERFSAQQFPDLHSELNLSSLELGDSALYFCASSVTSGPSTDTQYFGPGTRLTVL.

This clonotype was recorded at least ten times. V usage is TRBV28 and J usage is TRBJ2-3; D is undetermined. Germline CDR1 is MDHEN and CDR2 is SYDVKM. The V gene lost 4 bases and the J gene lost 0 bases, with 14 bases spanning the gap. The CDR3 totals 16 residues. The chain's CDR3 is CASSSPSASSTDTQYF. In DNA form, the CDR3 reads TGTGCCAGCAGTTCCCCCTCGGCGTCTAGCACAGATACGCAGTATTTT.

Ten or more counts support this clonotype. The CDR3 DNA follows: TGTGCCAGCTCACCCCAAAGCGGGGATAGCACAGATACGCAGTATTTT. Encoded protein: CASSPQSGDSTDTQYF. This rearrangement joins TRBV18 to TRBJ2-3; 7 positions match TRBD2. This CDR3 has 16 residues. The germline gives CDR1 KGHSH, CDR2 LQKENI. With V trimmed by 3 bases and J by 0 bases, 6 bases remained unmatched. The complete variable domain, with remaining parts taken from reference TRBV18 and TRBJ2-3, reads NAGVMQNPRHLVRRRGQEARLRCSPMKGHSHVYWYRQLPEEGLKFMVYLQKENIIDESGMPKERFSAEFPKEGPSILRIQQVVRGDSAAYFCASSPQSGDSTDTQYFGPGTRLTVL.

In this sample, this clonotype turned up many times. The chain couples TRBV7-9 to TRBJ2-1, with TRBD2 matching 7 bases. Germline loops: CDR1 SEHNR, CDR2 FQNEAQ (reference sequence). The CDR3 contains 16 residues. V gave up 5 bases and J gave up 1 base; unmatched junction bases: 8. CDR3 nucleotide sequence: TGTGCCAGCAGCCCAGAGCGGGAACGGTCCTACAATGAGCAGTTCTTC. Protein: CASSPERERSYNEQFF.

This clonotype was seen many times. The chain uses TRBV6-6 and TRBJ1-2; D ambiguous. Trimming cost V 0 bases and J 8 bases, with 13 bases left between them. Germline CDR1 MNHNY, CDR2 SVGAGI (reference sequence). The CDR3 length is 14 residues. The CDR3 spells CASSYSSIVHGYTF. CDR3 sequence (DNA): TGTGCCAGCAGTTACTCGTCGATCGTACACGGCTACACCTTC.

The sample holds many counts of this clonotype. The V gene is TRBV20-1, the J gene TRBJ2-2; D is possibly TRBD2 (6 bases). The CDR3 sequence is 14 residues long. The V end lost 6 bases, the J end lost 0 bases, and 11 bases lay between the germline ends. CDR1 and CDR2 (germline): DFQATT, SNEGSKA (reference sequence). The CDR3 nucleotides read TGCAGTGCGGTAGCGGCTACGAACACCGGGGAGCTGTTTTTT. Protein sequence: CSAVAATNTGELFF.